This TCR beta chain was captured in a study of PD-1 blockade in classical Hodgkin lymphoma. Sample time point: cycle 4 day 1 (C4D1), after five to seven weeks of nivolumab. Each of the patients experienced relapse following autologous stem cell transplantation, and their brentuximab vedotin exposure differed. Starting with thawed PBMCs, CD4+ T cells were purified by magnetic negative selection. V was clipped by 4 bases and J by 7 bases; unmatched bases: 11. Germline CDR1 SGHDN, CDR2 FVKESK. The length of the CDR3 is 17 residues. Using immunoSEQ multiplex PCR, the repertoire was profiled, and TCRdb retains in-frame clones only, with some absent. The sample lists 25,000 to 35,000 clones, 75% to 90% occurring once.

The specimen comprised CD4+ T cells from blood, sampled before the fourth cycle of nivolumab. The sequence was collected from a human donor with classical Hodgkin lymphoma. The gene calls are TRBV14 and TRBJ2-5; TRBD2 agrees at 14 bases. CDR3 DNA sequence: TGTGCCAGCAGCCCCCCTTCGGGACTAGCGGGAGAAGGGACCCAGTACTTC. Translating gives CASSPPSGLAGEGTQYF.